This T cell receptor beta chain was sequenced in a study of kidney transplant recipient with SARS-CoV-2 infection. The CDR3 runs 15 residues. Germline CDR1 is MNHEY and CDR2 is SVGAGI. Trimming took 5 bases from V and 1 from J, leaving 9 bases between them. This clonotype has ten or more counts. TCRdb fed the reads into MiXCR, producing one record per CDR3 protein. The data contain roughly 230,000 distinct CDR3 sequences, 29% of them singletons. The sample in question was a blood sample, obtained at baseline and between days 110 and 120 from a kidney transplant recipient. The chain carries TRBV6-5 and TRBJ2-6; D gene ambiguous. The TCR originated in a male patient younger than 45 who had COVID-19 and was a kidney transplant recipient. Among the T cells, some may be from the graft donor. CDR3 sequence reads: CASSLSRSGANVLTF. CDR3 nucleotides: TGTGCCAGCAGTCTCTCCCGTTCTGGGGCCAACGTCCTGACTTTC.